This TCR beta chain was found in a study of blood T cell repertoires in COVID-19. The wider study: Specimens from acute and convalescent COVID-19 originated in the United States, Italy and Spain. Sources were T cells, B-cell-depleted T cells, or PBMCs; the material itself was cDNA or gDNA.

The CDR3 runs 19 residues. With V trimmed by 2 bases and J by 4 bases, 9 bases remained unmatched. Germline assignment: CDR1 KGHDR and CDR2 SFDVKD. As originally analysed: Nucleated cell number was recorded as an estimate derived from reference gene primer amplification. The repertoire was sequenced with immunoSEQ multiplex PCR; TCRdb's copy has only in-frame clones and lacks some. V and J calls plus clone size are reproduced from that table; the DNA served to infer D and trimming. This table holds 80,000 to 100,000 clones, 80% found once. The sample comprised peripheral blood. The TCR sequence derives from a human donor in a cohort sampled during active COVID-19. V is TRBV24-1 and J is TRBJ2-6, with TRBD1 matching over 11 bases. CDR3 coding DNA: TGTGCCACCAGTGATTCCGCCTGGACAGGGGGCTCCGGGGCCAACGTCCTGACTTTC. Translating gives CATSDSAWTGGSGANVLTF.